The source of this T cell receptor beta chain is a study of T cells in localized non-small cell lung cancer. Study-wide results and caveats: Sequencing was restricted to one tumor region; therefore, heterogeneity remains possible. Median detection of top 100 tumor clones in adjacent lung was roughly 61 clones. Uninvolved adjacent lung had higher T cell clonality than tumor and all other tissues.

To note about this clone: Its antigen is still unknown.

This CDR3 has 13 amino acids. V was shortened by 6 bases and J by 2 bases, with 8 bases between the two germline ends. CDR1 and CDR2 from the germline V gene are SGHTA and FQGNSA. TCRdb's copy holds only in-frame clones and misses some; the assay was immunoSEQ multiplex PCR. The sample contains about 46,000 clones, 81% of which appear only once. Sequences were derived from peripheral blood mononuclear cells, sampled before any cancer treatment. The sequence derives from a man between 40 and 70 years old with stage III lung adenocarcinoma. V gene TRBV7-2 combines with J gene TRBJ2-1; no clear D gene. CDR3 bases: TGTGCCAGCAGGGGTACTACCTACAATGAGCAGTTCTTC. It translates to CASRGTTYNEQFF.